Shown below are 21 T cell receptor beta chains from a single sample sequenced in a study of T cell responses to AZD1222 COVID-19 vaccine. Sequenced by immunoSEQ multiplex PCR; TCRdb stores in-frame clones only, minus some. The sample has approximately 170,000 clones; 80% to 90% are singletons. The sample in question was peripheral blood, obtained on day 0 of AZD1222 vaccination. The receptors originated from an adult in good health.

The rearrangement uses TRBV20-1 and TRBJ1-1; a weak D match, TRBD1 (5 bases). The length of the CDR3 is 14 residues. Between the trimmed V and J ends, which lost 3 bases and 0 bases, there was a span of 11 bases. Germline V gene lookup returns CDR1 DFQATT and CDR2 SNEGSKA (reference sequence). The CDR3 is CSASQGGLNTEAFF. CDR3 DNA sequence: TGCAGTGCTAGTCAGGGCGGGTTGAACACTGAAGCTTTCTTT.

This chain uses TRBV7-9 with TRBJ1-5, with D perhaps matching TRBD1 (5 bases). The length of the CDR3 is 16 residues. V lost 5 bases and J 5 bases, leaving 19 bases between the germline ends. The germline V gene has CDR1 SEHNR and CDR2 FQNEAQ (reference sequence). This CDR3 is CASSPPTAPLYQPQHF. The CDR3, as DNA: TGTGCCAGCAGCCCTCCGACAGCCCCCTTATATCAGCCCCAGCATTTT. The full variable domain, with the rest looked up from reference TRBV7-9 and TRBJ1-5, is DTGVSQNPRHKITKRGQNVTFRCDPISEHNRLYWYRQTLGQGPEFLTYFQNEAQLEKSRLLSDRFSAERPKGSFSTLEIQRTEQGDSAMYLCASSPPTAPLYQPQHFGDGTRLSIL.

V usage is TRBV12-3 or TRBV12-4 and J usage is TRBJ2-3; the D gene is possibly TRBD2 (6 bases). Trimming shortened V by 4 bases and J by 5 bases, and 10 bases separated the two germline ends. The CDR3 extends over 13 amino acids. CDR3 region: CASSWQEGDTQYF. CDR3 coding DNA: TGTGCCAGCAGTTGGCAGGAGGGAGATACGCAGTATTTT.

This chain uses TRBV27 with TRBJ1-6; no reliable D call. This CDR3 contains 12 residues. In germline, CDR1 is MNHEY, CDR2 SMNVEV (reference sequence). V gave up 6 bases and J gave up 7 bases, with 7 bases separating them. The CDR3 sequence is CASSFQNSPLHF. CDR3 DNA sequence: TGTGCCAGCAGCTTCCAAAATTCACCCCTCCACTTT.

CDR3 amino acids: CASSKAGGTYEQYV. In DNA form, the CDR3 reads TGTGCCAGCAGCAAAGCGGGGGGCACCTACGAGCAGTACGTC. The chain combines TRBV21-1 with TRBJ2-7. TRBV21-1 has pseudogene status. There are 14 residues in the CDR3.

The chain joins TRBV6-5 to TRBJ1-5; D call uncertain. V shed 2 bases and J shed 0 bases, with 11 bases lying between them. This CDR3 has 16 residues. Germline V gene data show CDR1 as MNHEY and CDR2 as SVGAGI. The DNA for the CDR3 is TGTGCCAGCAGTTACGAGGACTGGTATAGCAATCAGCCCCAGCATTTT. It codes for CASSYEDWYSNQPQHF.

The V call is TRBV10-3, the J call TRBJ2-3; 9 nucleotides line up with TRBD1. CDR1 ENHRY and CDR2 SYGVKD come from the germline V gene. V trimming: 11 bases; J trimming: 0 bases; junction bases outside the gene matches: 9. The CDR3 totals 15 residues. The CDR3 protein is CAVKTGTGSTDTQYF. The CDR3 DNA is TGTGCCGTCAAAACCGGGACAGGGAGCACAGATACGCAGTATTTT.

The V and J genes are TRBV28 and TRBJ1-2; D gene unclear. V was cut by 6 bases and J by 8 bases, with 13 bases left in between. Germline CDR1 reads MDHEN; CDR2 reads SYDVKM. CDR3 length equals 12 residues. CDR3 in amino acids: CASRPPGGGYTF. The DNA for the CDR3 is TGTGCCAGCAGACCTCCCGGCGGGGGCTACACCTTC.

The sample holds many counts of this clone. The chain links TRBV3-1 (or the pseudogene TRBV3-2) to TRBJ2-2; D gene unclear. Germline loops: CDR1 LGHDT, CDR2 YNNKEL (reference sequence). Trimming stripped 10 bases from V and 7 bases from J, with 13 bases between. The CDR3 contains 12 residues. CDR3 residues: CATGLDIGELFF. CDR3 DNA sequence: TGTGCCACCGGTCTTGACATCGGGGAGCTGTTTTTT.

CDR3: CSVEGTGIGTDTQYF. DNA for the CDR3: TGCAGCGTTGAAGGGACAGGGATAGGCACAGATACGCAGTATTTT. The V gene is TRBV29-1, the J gene TRBJ2-3, with 8 bases that match TRBD1. With V trimmed by 1 base and J by 1 base, 4 bases remained unmatched. The length of the CDR3 is 15 residues. CDR1 and CDR2 (germline): SQVTM, ANQGSEA.

J is TRBJ2-1 and V is TRBV5-8; TRBD2 aligns across 10 bases. Per germline, CDR1 SGHTS and CDR2 YDEGEE. V lost 2 bases and J lost 2; bases outside the gene matches: 4. CDR3 length equals 16 residues. The CDR3 region has the DNA TGTGCCAGCAGCTTTAGAAGCGGGGGGGCCTACAATGAGCAGTTCTTC. Its translation is CASSFRSGGAYNEQFF.

This clone was recorded only once. The chain employs TRBV7-6 and TRBJ2-1; no definite D call. Germline V gives CDR1 SGHVS, CDR2 FNYEAQ. The CDR3 length is 15 residues. V lost 2 bases and J 2 bases, leaving 10 bases between the germline ends. The DNA of the CDR3 is TGTGCCAGCAGCTTACGGCCAGATGCCTACAATGAGCAGTTCTTC. Its protein product is CASSLRPDAYNEQFF.

V and J are TRBV3-1 (or the pseudogene TRBV3-2) and TRBJ1-3; 7 positions match TRBD1. The CDR3 sequence is 14 residues long. The ends lost 5 bases at V and 4 bases at J; junction bases unmatched: 5. Germline V lookup: CDR1 LGHDT, CDR2 YNNKEL (reference sequence). The CDR3 DNA sequence: TGTGCCAGCAGCTTGACAGGGAAAGGAAACACCATATATTTT. Translated: CASSLTGKGNTIYF.

The rearrangement joins TRBV19 to TRBJ2-1, with D perhaps TRBD1 (5 bases). The CDR3 is made up of 11 amino acids. CDR1 is LNHDA and CDR2 is SQIVND in the germline V gene (reference sequence). The V end lost 4 bases, the J end lost 7 bases, and 5 bases lay between the germline ends. The CDR3 region is CASSKGNEQFF. CDR3 in DNA: TGTGCCAGTAGTAAGGGGAATGAGCAGTTCTTC. The full variable domain, in which reference TRBV19 and TRBJ2-1 provide the parts outside the CDR3, is DGGITQSPKYLFRKEGQNVTLSCEQNLNHDAMYWYRQDPGQGLRLIYYSQIVNDFQKGDIAEGYSVSREKKESFPLTVTSAQKNPTAFYLCASSKGNEQFFGPGTRLTVL.

The rearrangement joins TRBV3-1 (or the pseudogene TRBV3-2) to TRBJ2-1, with D tentatively TRBD1 (5 bases). This CDR3 region has 14 residues. The V gene lost 0 bases and the J gene lost 13 bases, with 16 bases spanning the gap. Germline CDR1 and CDR2: LGHDT and YNNKEL (reference sequence). The CDR3 reads CASSQEAARAGQFF. For the CDR3, the DNA is TGTGCCAGCAGCCAAGAGGCCGCCAGGGCAGGTCAGTTCTTC.

The sample holds one count of this clone. This sequence joins TRBV30 and TRBJ1-4; D possibly corresponds to TRBD1 (6 bases). There are 15 residues in the CDR3. Germline lookup yields CDR1 GTSNPN and CDR2 SVGIG (reference sequence). V was shortened by 3 bases and J by 0 bases, with 11 bases between the two germline ends. The CDR3 coding sequence is TGTGCCTGGAGCGGGGGGGCGGCAACTAATGAAAAACTGTTTTTT. Translation: CAWSGGAATNEKLFF.

This chain connects TRBV29-1 to TRBJ1-4; D possibly corresponds to TRBD1 (6 bases). Trimming removed 4 bases at V and 7 bases at J, with 13 bases between. CDR1 and CDR2 (germline): SQVTM, ANQGSEA. This CDR3 is built from 13 residues. The CDR3 protein is CSVVRGGSEKLFF. CDR3 nucleotides: TGCAGCGTTGTCAGGGGAGGGAGTGAAAAACTGTTTTTT.

The rearrangement joins TRBV6-1 to TRBJ1-4; tentatively, D is TRBD1 (5 bases). V shed 2 bases and J shed 2 bases, with 9 bases lying between them. CDR1 MNHNS and CDR2 SASEGT come from the germline V gene. This CDR3 comprises 15 residues. The CDR3 nucleotides read TGTGCCAGCAGTGAACGAGGGGCGACTAATGAAAAACTGTTTTTT. Translation: CASSERGATNEKLFF.

The chain links TRBV4-3 to TRBJ1-3; D remains unclear. Trimming took 0 bases from V and 0 from J, leaving 12 bases between them. The CDR3 sequence is 17 residues long. Germline CDR1 LGHNA, CDR2 YSLEER. The CDR3 spells CASSQDRWTASGNTIYF. CDR3 in DNA: TGCGCCAGCAGCCAAGATAGATGGACGGCCTCTGGAAACACCATATATTTT.

This clone is a singleton in its sample. V is TRBV27 and J is TRBJ2-1; 7 bases map to TRBD2. V lost 6 bases and J lost 7; bases outside the gene matches: 21. The germline gives CDR1 MNHEY, CDR2 SMNVEV (reference sequence). The CDR3 runs 18 residues. The CDR3 reads CASRSLWGGLGLYNEQFF. DNA for the CDR3: TGTGCCAGCAGATCCCTGTGGGGTGGACTAGGTTTATATAATGAGCAGTTCTTC.

The chain is built from TRBV15 and TRBJ2-5; 9 bases align to TRBD1. CDR3 length: 17 amino acids. V lost 8 bases to trimming and J lost 1 base; unmatched junction nucleotides: 14. The germline CDR1 and CDR2 sequences are LNHNV and YYDKDF (reference sequence). As DNA, the CDR3 is TGTGCCACCCTAATCCCGCCGGGACAGGGATTCCAAGAGACCCAGTACTTC. This translates into CATLIPPGQGFQETQYF. Complete variable domain (other parts from reference TRBV15 and TRBJ2-5): DAMVIQNPRYQVTQFGKPVTLSCSQTLNHNVMYWYQQKSSQAPKLLFHYYDKDFNNEADTPDNFQSRRPNTSFCFLDIRSPGLGDTAMYLCATLIPPGQGFQETQYFGPGTRLLVL.